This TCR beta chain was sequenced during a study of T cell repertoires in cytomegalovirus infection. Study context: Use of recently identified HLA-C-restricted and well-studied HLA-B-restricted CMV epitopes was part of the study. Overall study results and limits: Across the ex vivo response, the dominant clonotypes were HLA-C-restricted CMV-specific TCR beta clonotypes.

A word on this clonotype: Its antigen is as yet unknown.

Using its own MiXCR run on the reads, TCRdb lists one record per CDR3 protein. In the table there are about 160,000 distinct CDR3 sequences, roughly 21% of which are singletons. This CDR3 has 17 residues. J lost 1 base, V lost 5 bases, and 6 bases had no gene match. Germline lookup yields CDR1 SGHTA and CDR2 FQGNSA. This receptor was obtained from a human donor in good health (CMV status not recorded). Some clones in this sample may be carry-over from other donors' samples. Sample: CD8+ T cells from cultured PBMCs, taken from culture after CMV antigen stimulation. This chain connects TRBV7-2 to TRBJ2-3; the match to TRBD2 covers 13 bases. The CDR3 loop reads CASSPYGLAGGTDTQYF. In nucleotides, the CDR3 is TGTGCCAGCAGCCCATACGGACTAGCGGGGGGCACAGATACGCAGTATTTT.